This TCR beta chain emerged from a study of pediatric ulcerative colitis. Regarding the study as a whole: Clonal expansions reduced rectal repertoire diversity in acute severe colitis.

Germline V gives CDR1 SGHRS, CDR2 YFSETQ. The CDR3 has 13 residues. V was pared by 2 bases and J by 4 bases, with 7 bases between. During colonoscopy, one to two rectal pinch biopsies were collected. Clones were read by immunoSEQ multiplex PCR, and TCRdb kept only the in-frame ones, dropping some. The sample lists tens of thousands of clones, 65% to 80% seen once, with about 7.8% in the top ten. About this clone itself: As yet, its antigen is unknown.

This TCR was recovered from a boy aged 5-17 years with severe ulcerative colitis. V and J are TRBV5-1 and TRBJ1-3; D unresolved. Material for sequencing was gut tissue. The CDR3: CASSFDNGNTIYF. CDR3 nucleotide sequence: TGCGCCAGCAGCTTCGACAACGGAAACACCATATATTTT.